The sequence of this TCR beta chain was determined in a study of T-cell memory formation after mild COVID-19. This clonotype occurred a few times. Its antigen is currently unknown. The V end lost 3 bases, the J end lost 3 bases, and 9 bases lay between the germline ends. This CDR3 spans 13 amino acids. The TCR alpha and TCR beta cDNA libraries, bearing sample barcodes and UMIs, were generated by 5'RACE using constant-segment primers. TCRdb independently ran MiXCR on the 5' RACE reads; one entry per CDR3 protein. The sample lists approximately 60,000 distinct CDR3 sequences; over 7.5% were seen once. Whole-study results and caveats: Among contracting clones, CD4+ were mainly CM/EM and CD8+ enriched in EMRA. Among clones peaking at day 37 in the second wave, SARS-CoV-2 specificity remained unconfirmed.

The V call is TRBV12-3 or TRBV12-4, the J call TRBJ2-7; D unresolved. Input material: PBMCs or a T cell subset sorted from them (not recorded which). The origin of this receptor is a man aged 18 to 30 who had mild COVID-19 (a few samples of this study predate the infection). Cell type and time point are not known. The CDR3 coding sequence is TGTGCCAGCAGTTTTTGGGCTAGCTACGAGCAGTACGTC. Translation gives CASSFWASYEQYV.